The rows below give T cell receptor beta chains drawn from one sample of a study of human T cells and chemical hapten exposure. In TCRdb, the RACE reads were re-called with MiXCR into one record per CDR3 protein. The sample comprises under 450,000 distinct CDR3 sequences, around 5% of which are singletons, and about 2.1% rests with the top ten. This sample comprised whole blood, obtained in connection with sensitization to the hapten diphenylcyclopropenone (DPC). The receptors here all came from a woman in her forties or fifties with alopecia areata. Some clones in this sample may be carry-over from other donors' samples. Both conserved end residues are part of each CDR3. Fields, in order: D gene, clone size, J gene, V gene, CDR3 DNA, CDR3 protein. D genes are given only for firm matches. Only some rows state a clone size, as once, few, many or a class for expanded clones.

D: .
size: .
J: TRBJ1-1
V: TRBV12-3/TRBV12-4
DNA: TGTGCCAGCAGCCTACAGAGTGCGAACACTGAAGCTTTCTTT
CDR3: CASSLQSANTEAFF

D: TRBD1
size: many
J: TRBJ2-5
V: TRBV7-7
DNA: TGTGCCAGCAGCGTCCGGGACAGCCAAGAGACCCAGTACTTC
CDR3: CASSVRDSQETQYF

D: .
size: many
J: TRBJ2-7
V: TRBV5-1
DNA: TGCGCCAGCAGCCCTGGGGCCCTGGGAGAGTACTACGAGCAGTACTTC
CDR3: CASSPGALGEYYEQYF

D: TRBD2
size: many
J: TRBJ2-3
V: TRBV4-1
DNA: TGCGCCAGCAGCCGTATGAGCGGGGCCACAGATACGCAGTATTTT
CDR3: CASSRMSGATDTQYF

D: .
size: few
J: TRBJ2-7
V: TRBV7-9
DNA: TGTGCCAGCGAACCGACGGGGGCCTACGAGCAGTACTTC
CDR3: CASEPTGAYEQYF

D: .
size: .
J: TRBJ2-7
V: TRBV6-5
DNA: TGTGCCAGCAGTTACCGGAGCGGTCCCAATGAGCAGTACTTC
CDR3: CASSYRSGPNEQYF

D: .
size: many
J: TRBJ1-4
V: TRBV5-1
DNA: TGCGCCAGCAGCCGGGGAGACACTCAAGCGGCTAATGAAAAACTGTTTTTT
CDR3: CASSRGDTQAANEKLFF

D: TRBD2
size: few
J: TRBJ2-3
V: TRBV20-1
DNA: TGCAGTGCAACCTACCGGGACTATAGACGGACAGATACGCAGTATTTT
CDR3: CSATYRDYRRTDTQYF

D: TRBD1
size: .
J: TRBJ1-6
V: TRBV6-2/TRBV6-3
DNA: TGTGCCAGCAGTCCCTGGGACAGTAATTCACCCCTCCACTTT
CDR3: CASSPWDSNSPLHF

D: .
size: many
J: TRBJ1-1
V: TRBV5-5
DNA: TGTGCCAGCAGCTTGGAGTTAGGGCCACGGGCTGAAGCTTTCTTT
CDR3: CASSLELGPRAEAFF

D: .
size: .
J: TRBJ2-7
V: TRBV20-1
DNA: TGCAGTGCTAGGGGTACCTTGAGCTCCTACGAGCAGTACTTC
CDR3: CSARGTLSSYEQYF

D: TRBD1
size: .
J: TRBJ1-1
V: TRBV25-1
DNA: TGTGCCAGCAGGCCAGGGGGATATAGTGAAGCTTTCTTT
CDR3: CASRPGGYSEAFF

D: TRBD2
size: .
J: TRBJ2-5
V: TRBV7-2
DNA: TGTGCCAGCAGCTCATCTAGCGGGAGAGGCCAAGAGACCCAGTACTTC
CDR3: CASSSSSGRGQETQYF

D: .
size: .
J: TRBJ1-3
V: TRBV30
DNA: TGTGCCGCTTCACTTGCGGGAGGAAGCACCATATATTTT
CDR3: CAASLAGGSTIYF

D: .
size: many
J: TRBJ2-3
V: TRBV6-5
DNA: TGTGCCAGCAGTTCCCCGACGGTAGGGGGATATACGCAGTATTTT
CDR3: CASSSPTVGGYTQYF

D: TRBD1
size: few
J: TRBJ2-7
V: TRBV7-2
DNA: TGTGCCAGCAGCTGGAGGGCCGGACAGGGCTACGAGCAGTACTTC
CDR3: CASSWRAGQGYEQYF

D: .
size: many
J: TRBJ1-1
V: TRBV6-5
DNA: TGTGCCAGCAGTTATAGCAGGTTGAACACTGAAGCTTTCTTT
CDR3: CASSYSRLNTEAFF

D: TRBD2
size: many
J: TRBJ2-3
V: TRBV7-8
DNA: TGTGCCAGCAGCTTACATAGCGGGGGGAACACAGATACGCAGTATTTT
CDR3: CASSLHSGGNTDTQYF

D: .
size: few
J: TRBJ2-7
V: TRBV29-1
DNA: TGCAGCGTCCCGAGGGGGGCGGAGGGCGGGACCTACGAGCAGTACTTC
CDR3: CSVPRGAEGGTYEQYF

D: TRBD2
size: .
J: TRBJ2-7
V: TRBV20-1
DNA: TGCAGTGCAACCCCATACGGGGGAGGGCCTAAGGAAGAGCAGTACTTC
CDR3: CSATPYGGGPKEEQYF

D: .
size: many
J: TRBJ1-4
V: TRBV4-3
DNA: TGCGCCAGCAGCCAACAGCAGAATGAAAAACTGTTTTTT
CDR3: CASSQQQNEKLFF

D: .
size: .
J: TRBJ1-1
V: TRBV20-1
DNA: TGCAGCTTAGGGGTCCCGAACACTGAAGCTTTCTTT
CDR3: CSLGVPNTEAFF

D: .
size: many
J: TRBJ1-1
V: TRBV7-9
DNA: TGTGCCAGCAGCCCAGCAGGGAGCACTGAAGCTTTCTTT
CDR3: CASSPAGSTEAFF

D: .
size: .
J: TRBJ1-1
V: TRBV27
DNA: TGTGCCAGCCACCTGGGGGGCTCTAGCACTGAAGCTTTCTTT
CDR3: CASHLGGSSTEAFF

D: .
size: .
J: TRBJ1-1
V: TRBV27
DNA: TGTGCCAGCAGTTCGCCGGGGGGCAGCCCTGAAGCTTTCTTT
CDR3: CASSSPGGSPEAFF

D: TRBD2
size: many
J: TRBJ2-7
V: TRBV6-2/TRBV6-3
DNA: TGTGCCAGCAGATGGAATAGCGGGACATCCTACGAGCAGTACTTC
CDR3: CASRWNSGTSYEQYF

D: .
size: few
J: TRBJ2-7
V: TRBV20-1
DNA: TGCAGTGCTAGAGATCTCGCAGGGACGGGAGAGCAGTACTTC
CDR3: CSARDLAGTGEQYF

D: .
size: few
J: TRBJ2-7
V: TRBV3-1
DNA: TGTGCCAGCAGCCCGACAGGAACCCTAAAATACGAGCAGTACTTC
CDR3: CASSPTGTLKYEQYF

D: .
size: .
J: TRBJ2-7
V: TRBV7-9
DNA: TGTGCCAGCAGCCGTACCAAAGGCAGTTTGTACGAGCAGTACTTC
CDR3: CASSRTKGSLYEQYF

D: .
size: many
J: TRBJ1-1
V: TRBV3-1
DNA: TGTGCCAGCAGCCAAGAAGGAGGGGAAGCTTTCTTT
CDR3: CASSQEGGEAFF

D: .
size: few
J: TRBJ2-1
V: TRBV12-3/TRBV12-4
DNA: TGTGCCAGCAGTTTAGAGAGGGATGAGCAGTTCTTC
CDR3: CASSLERDEQFF

D: .
size: many
J: TRBJ1-1
V: TRBV4-2
DNA: TGTGCCAGCAGCCAAGATCCATCAAGGGGCTATGAAGCTTTCTTT
CDR3: CASSQDPSRGYEAFF

D: TRBD2
size: many
J: TRBJ2-5
V: TRBV4-2
DNA: TGTGCCAGCAGCCAAGCGGCTAGCGGGGGACAAGAGACCCAGTACTTC
CDR3: CASSQAASGGQETQYF

D: .
size: many
J: TRBJ2-5
V: TRBV13
DNA: TGTGCCAGCAGCTTAGCCTCAGAGACCCAGTACTTC
CDR3: CASSLASETQYF

D: .
size: few
J: TRBJ1-6
V: TRBV6-5
DNA: TGTGCCAGCAGTTACGCTGGGGGCGGTGAACCCCTCCACTTT
CDR3: CASSYAGGGEPLHF

D: TRBD1
size: few
J: TRBJ1-2
V: TRBV18
DNA: TGTGCCAGCTCACCATCAGGGGGCGACTATGGCTACACCTTC
CDR3: CASSPSGGDYGYTF

D: .
size: few
J: TRBJ2-4
V: TRBV6-6
DNA: TGTGCCAGCAGTTACTCGGGCCTCCCGTACTTC
CDR3: CASSYSGLPYF

D: .
size: many
J: TRBJ1-1
V: TRBV29-1
DNA: TGCAGCGTTGACGCGGCGAACACTGAAGCTTTCTTT
CDR3: CSVDAANTEAFF

D: .
size: few
J: TRBJ2-5
V: TRBV20-1
DNA: TGCAGTGCTAGAGGGCTAGCTAAAGAGACCCAGTACTTC
CDR3: CSARGLAKETQYF

D: TRBD2
size: many
J: TRBJ2-1
V: TRBV4-3
DNA: TGCGCCAGCAGCCAAGTAGCGGGGAATGAGCAGTTCTTC
CDR3: CASSQVAGNEQFF

D: TRBD2
size: many
J: TRBJ2-1
V: TRBV3-1
DNA: TGTGCCAGCAGCCAAGATAGCGGAGCGGGGTTCAACAATGAGCAGTTCTTC
CDR3: CASSQDSGAGFNNEQFF

D: TRBD2
size: many
J: TRBJ2-3
V: TRBV7-2
DNA: TGTGCCAGCAGCTTAGGCCTAGCGGGAGGGCCGCATTTCACAGATACGCAGTATTTT
CDR3: CASSLGLAGGPHFTDTQYF

D: .
size: .
J: TRBJ1-6
V: TRBV19
DNA: TGTGCCAGTAGTACCGACATCGATTCACCCCTCCACTTT
CDR3: CASSTDIDSPLHF

D: .
size: many
J: TRBJ1-5
V: TRBV20-1
DNA: TGCAGTGCTAGAGAGTTGGCAGGCCAAACGGGAAATCAGCCCCAGCATTTT
CDR3: CSARELAGQTGNQPQHF

D: .
size: many
J: TRBJ1-2
V: TRBV12-3/TRBV12-4
DNA: TGTGCCAGCACCCTGGAGGGTAAGGTCTATGGCTACACCTTC
CDR3: CASTLEGKVYGYTF

D: TRBD1
size: many
J: TRBJ1-2
V: TRBV4-3
DNA: TGCGCCAGCAGCCCGTACAGGGGATCATGGAGCTACACCTTC
CDR3: CASSPYRGSWSYTF

D: .
size: many
J: TRBJ1-3
V: TRBV7-9
DNA: TGTGCCTCCCACCCGGCCGGCAGGGTAGGAAACACCATATATTTT
CDR3: CASHPAGRVGNTIYF

D: TRBD1
size: .
J: TRBJ2-2
V: TRBV27
DNA: TGTGCCAGCAGTGTCCAGGGGGCGCGGAACACCGGGGAGCTGTTTTTT
CDR3: CASSVQGARNTGELFF

D: TRBD1
size: .
J: TRBJ2-1
V: TRBV7-6
DNA: TGTGCCAGCAGTCCGGACAGGGGAAACAGGAATGAGCAGTTCTTC
CDR3: CASSPDRGNRNEQFF

D: .
size: many
J: TRBJ2-5
V: TRBV2
DNA: TGTGCCAGCAGTCCCCGGGACACCCTAGAGACCCAGTACTTC
CDR3: CASSPRDTLETQYF

D: .
size: few
J: TRBJ1-5
V: TRBV30
DNA: TGTGCCTGGAACCAGGGTCCCCAGCCCCAGCATTTT
CDR3: CAWNQGPQPQHF

D: .
size: many
J: TRBJ2-3
V: TRBV5-1
DNA: TGCGCCAGCAGCTTAGACCGTAGCACAGATACGCAGTATTTT
CDR3: CASSLDRSTDTQYF

D: .
size: few
J: TRBJ1-2
V: TRBV12-3/TRBV12-4
DNA: TGTGCCAGCTCTTTAGCTATCTCAGCTAACTATGGCTACACCTTC
CDR3: CASSLAISANYGYTF

D: .
size: many
J: TRBJ1-2
V: TRBV28
DNA: TGTGCCAGCAGTTTCCCAGATGGCTACACCTTC
CDR3: CASSFPDGYTF

D: TRBD1
size: .
J: TRBJ1-1
V: TRBV9
DNA: TGTGCCAGCAGCCTACTGACAGGGGCTGAAGCTTTCTTT
CDR3: CASSLLTGAEAFF

D: .
size: few
J: TRBJ1-4
V: TRBV19
DNA: TGTGCCAGTAGTCCCGGGGGGCTCTCCAATGAAAAACTGTTTTTT
CDR3: CASSPGGLSNEKLFF

D: TRBD2
size: many
J: TRBJ2-3
V: TRBV6-1
DNA: TGTGCCAGCAGTGCGTACCACGTCCGGCGGGAGAAGACAGATACGCAGTATTTT
CDR3: CASSAYHVRREKTDTQYF

D: TRBD2
size: few
J: TRBJ2-3
V: TRBV5-1
DNA: TGCGCCAGCAGCCGTATAGCGGGCGGGGCAGATACGCAGTATTTT
CDR3: CASSRIAGGADTQYF

D: TRBD2
size: many
J: TRBJ2-1
V: TRBV29-1
DNA: TGCAGCGTTGAAGGCCTGGCGAGCGGGATATACAATGAGCAGTTCTTC
CDR3: CSVEGLASGIYNEQFF

D: .
size: .
J: TRBJ1-3
V: TRBV5-1
DNA: TGCGCCAGCAGCTTGGGCGACAGCTCTGGAAACACCATATATTTT
CDR3: CASSLGDSSGNTIYF